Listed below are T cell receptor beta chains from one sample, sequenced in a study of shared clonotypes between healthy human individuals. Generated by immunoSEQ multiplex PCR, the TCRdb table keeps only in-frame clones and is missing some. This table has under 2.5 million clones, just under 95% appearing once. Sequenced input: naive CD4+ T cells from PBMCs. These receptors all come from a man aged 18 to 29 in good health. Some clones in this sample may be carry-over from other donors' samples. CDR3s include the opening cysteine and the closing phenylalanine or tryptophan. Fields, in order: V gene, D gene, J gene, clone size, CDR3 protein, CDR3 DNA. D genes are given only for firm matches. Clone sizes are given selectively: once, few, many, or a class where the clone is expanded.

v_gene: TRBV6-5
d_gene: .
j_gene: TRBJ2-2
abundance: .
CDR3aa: CASSYQSTGELFF
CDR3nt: TGTGCCAGCAGTTACCAAAGCACCGGGGAGCTGTTTTTT

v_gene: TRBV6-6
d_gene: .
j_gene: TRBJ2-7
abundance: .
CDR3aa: CASSYGGQYEQYF
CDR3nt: TGTGCCAGCAGTTACGGCGGACAGTACGAGCAGTACTTC

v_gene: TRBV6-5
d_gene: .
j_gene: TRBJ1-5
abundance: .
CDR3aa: CASSPPGPNQPQHF
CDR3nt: TGTGCCAGCAGTCCACCGGGACCCAATCAGCCCCAGCATTTT

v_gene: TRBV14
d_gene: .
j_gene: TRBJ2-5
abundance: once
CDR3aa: CASSRTRKSLQYF
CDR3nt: TGTGCCAGCAGCCGCACAAGGAAGAGTTTGCAGTACTTC

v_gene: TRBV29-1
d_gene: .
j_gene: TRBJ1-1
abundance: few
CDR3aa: CSVKDTANTEAFF
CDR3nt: TGCAGCGTCAAGGATACAGCGAACACTGAAGCTTTCTTT

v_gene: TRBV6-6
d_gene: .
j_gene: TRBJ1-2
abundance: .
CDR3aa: CASSRDAPGGYTF
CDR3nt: TGTGCCAGCAGTCGGGACGCCCCGGGTGGCTACACCTTC

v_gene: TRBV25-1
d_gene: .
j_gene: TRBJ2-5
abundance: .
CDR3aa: CASSGPPGYGETQYF
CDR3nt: TGTGCCAGCAGTGGACCCCCGGGGTACGGGGAGACCCAGTACTTC

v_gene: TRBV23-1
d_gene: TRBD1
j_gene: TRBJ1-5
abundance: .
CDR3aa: CASSQSGGWGQGAPQPQHF
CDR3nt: TGCGCCAGCAGTCAATCCGGGGGATGGGGACAGGGGGCTCCTCAGCCCCAGCATTTT

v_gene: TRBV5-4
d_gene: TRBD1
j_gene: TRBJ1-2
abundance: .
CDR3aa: CASSLPGTDGYTF
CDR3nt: TGTGCCAGCAGCTTGCCCGGGACAGATGGCTACACCTTC

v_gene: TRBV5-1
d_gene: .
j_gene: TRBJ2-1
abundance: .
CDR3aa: CASSLGGLGSYNEQFF
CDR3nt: TGCGCCAGCAGCTTAGGGGGTTTGGGGTCCTACAATGAGCAGTTCTTC

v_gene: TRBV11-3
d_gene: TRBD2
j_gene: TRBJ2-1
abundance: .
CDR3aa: CASSSTGLAGVQEQFF
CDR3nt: TGTGCCAGCAGCAGCACGGGACTAGCGGGAGTTCAGGAGCAGTTCTTC

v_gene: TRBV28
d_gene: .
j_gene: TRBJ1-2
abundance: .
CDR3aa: CASSLAGQQYGYTF
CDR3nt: TGTGCCAGCAGTTTAGCCGGACAGCAGTATGGCTACACCTTC

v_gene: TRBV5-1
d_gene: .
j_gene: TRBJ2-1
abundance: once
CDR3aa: CASSLEGLYNEQFF
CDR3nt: TGCGCCAGCAGCTTGGAGGGACTCTACAATGAGCAGTTCTTC

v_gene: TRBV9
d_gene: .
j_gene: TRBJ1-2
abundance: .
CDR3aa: CASSPRHTGGNYGYTF
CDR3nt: TGTGCCAGCAGCCCCCGCCACACAGGTGGTAACTATGGCTACACCTTC

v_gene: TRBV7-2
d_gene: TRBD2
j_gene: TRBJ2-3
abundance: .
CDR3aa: CASSLGLGTNTDTQYF
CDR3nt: TGTGCCAGCAGCTTAGGATTGGGGACTAACACAGATACGCAGTATTTT

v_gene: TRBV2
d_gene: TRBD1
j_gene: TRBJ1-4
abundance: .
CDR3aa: CASRPTGGEKLFF
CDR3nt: TGTGCCAGCAGGCCGACAGGGGGGGAAAAACTGTTTTTT

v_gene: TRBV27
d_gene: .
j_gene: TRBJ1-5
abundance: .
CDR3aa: CASRNIGWGGPSNQPQHF
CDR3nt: TGTGCCAGCAGAAATATCGGGTGGGGTGGACCTAGCAATCAGCCCCAGCATTTT

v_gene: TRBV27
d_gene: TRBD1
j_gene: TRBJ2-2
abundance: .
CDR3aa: CASSNRGENTGELFF
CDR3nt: TGTGCCAGCAGCAACAGGGGGGAGAACACCGGGGAGCTGTTTTTT

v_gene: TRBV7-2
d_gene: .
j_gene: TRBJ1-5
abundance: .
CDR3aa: CASSLGTSNQPQHF
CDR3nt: TGTGCCAGCAGCTTAGGGACCTCCAATCAGCCCCAGCATTTT

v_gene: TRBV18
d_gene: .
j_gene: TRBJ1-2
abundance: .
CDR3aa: CASSPPGPRGNGYTF
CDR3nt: TGTGCCAGCTCCCCACCGGGACCGCGAGGGAATGGCTACACCTTC

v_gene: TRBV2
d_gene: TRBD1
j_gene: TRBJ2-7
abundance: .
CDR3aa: CASRTGGTGTYEQYF
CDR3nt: TGTGCCAGCAGGACCGGGGGGACAGGGACCTACGAGCAGTACTTC

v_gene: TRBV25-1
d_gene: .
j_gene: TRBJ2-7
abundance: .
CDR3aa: CASSRPETYEQYF
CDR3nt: TGTGCCAGCAGTCGGCCGGAAACCTACGAGCAGTACTTC

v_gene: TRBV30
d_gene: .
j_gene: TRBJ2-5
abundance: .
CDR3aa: CAWSPSTGLQETQYF
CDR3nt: TGTGCCTGGAGTCCATCGACAGGACTCCAAGAGACCCAGTACTTC

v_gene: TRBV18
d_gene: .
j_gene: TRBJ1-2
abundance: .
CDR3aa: CASSPGEGTPLRGYTF
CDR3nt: TGTGCCAGCTCGCCGGGTGAGGGCACCCCCTTGAGGGGCTACACCTTC

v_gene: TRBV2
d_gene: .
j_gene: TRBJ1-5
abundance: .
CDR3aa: CASSDRGNNQPQHF
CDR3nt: TGTGCCAGCAGTGACAGGGGAAACAATCAGCCCCAGCATTTT

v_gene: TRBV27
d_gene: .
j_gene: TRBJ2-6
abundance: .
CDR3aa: CASSLRVQDSGANVLTF
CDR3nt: TGTGCCAGCAGTTTGAGGGTTCAGGACTCTGGGGCCAACGTCCTGACTTTC

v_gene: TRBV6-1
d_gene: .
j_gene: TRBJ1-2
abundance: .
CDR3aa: CASSERSELHYGYTF
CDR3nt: TGTGCCAGCAGTGAAAGGTCAGAGCTGCACTATGGCTACACCTTC

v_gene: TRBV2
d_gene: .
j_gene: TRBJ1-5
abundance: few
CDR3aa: CASSEALSNQPQHF
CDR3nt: TGTGCCAGCAGTGAAGCACTTAGCAATCAGCCCCAGCATTTT

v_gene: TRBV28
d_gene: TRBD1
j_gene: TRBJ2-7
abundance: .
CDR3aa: CASTSPGTGRYEQYF
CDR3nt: TGTGCCAGCACTTCCCCCGGGACAGGGAGGTACGAGCAGTACTTC

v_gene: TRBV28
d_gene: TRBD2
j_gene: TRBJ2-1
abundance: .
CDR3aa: CASSLLAVLNEQFF
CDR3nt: TGTGCCAGCAGTTTACTAGCGGTTTTAAATGAGCAGTTCTTC

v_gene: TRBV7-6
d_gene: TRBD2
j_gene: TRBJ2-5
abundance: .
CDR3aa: CASSTSGSHVAETQYF
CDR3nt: TGTGCCAGCAGCACTAGCGGGAGTCACGTTGCAGAGACCCAGTACTTC

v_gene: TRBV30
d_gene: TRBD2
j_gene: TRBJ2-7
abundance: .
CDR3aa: CAWSRGVYEQYF
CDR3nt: TGTGCCTGGTCGCGGGGGGTCTACGAGCAGTACTTC

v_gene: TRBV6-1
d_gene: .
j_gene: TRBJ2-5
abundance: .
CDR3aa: CASSEIGQGFGETQYF
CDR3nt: TGTGCCAGCAGTGAAATAGGGCAGGGCTTCGGGGAGACCCAGTACTTC

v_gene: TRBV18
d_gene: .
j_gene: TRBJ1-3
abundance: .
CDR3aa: CASSPPGTDTIYF
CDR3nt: TGTGCCAGCTCACCACCAGGGACTGACACCATATATTTT

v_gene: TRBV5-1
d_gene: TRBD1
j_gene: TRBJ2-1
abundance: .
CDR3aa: CASYLGQGAYNEQFF
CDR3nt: TGCGCCAGCTACCTCGGACAGGGGGCTTACAATGAGCAGTTCTTC

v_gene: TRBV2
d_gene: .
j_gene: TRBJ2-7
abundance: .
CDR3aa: CASSSTSYEQYF
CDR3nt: TGTGCCAGCAGCAGCACCTCCTACGAGCAGTACTTC

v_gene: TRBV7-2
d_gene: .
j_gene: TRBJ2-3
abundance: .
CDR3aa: CASSLGVRNTQYF
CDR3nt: TGTGCCAGCAGCTTAGGGGTTAGGAATACGCAGTATTTT

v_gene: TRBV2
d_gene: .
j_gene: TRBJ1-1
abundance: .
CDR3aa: CASSDRREGSEAFF
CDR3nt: TGTGCCAGCAGTGATCGACGGGAGGGCTCTGAAGCTTTCTTT

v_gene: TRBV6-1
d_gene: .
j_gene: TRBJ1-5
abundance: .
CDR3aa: CASSESQLQPQHF
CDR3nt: TGTGCCAGCAGTGAATCACAGCTTCAGCCCCAGCATTTT

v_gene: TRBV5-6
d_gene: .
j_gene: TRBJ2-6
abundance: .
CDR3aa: CASSLVIGSGANVLTF
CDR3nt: TGTGCCAGCAGCTTGGTTATCGGGTCTGGGGCCAACGTCCTGACTTTC

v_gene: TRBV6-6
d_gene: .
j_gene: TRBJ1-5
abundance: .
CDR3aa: CASARGGGDQPQHF
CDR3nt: TGTGCCAGCGCCAGGGGTGGAGGGGATCAGCCCCAGCATTTT

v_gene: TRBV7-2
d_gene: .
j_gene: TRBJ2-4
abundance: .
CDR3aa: CASSPTLGVGRIQYF
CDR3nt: TGTGCCAGCAGCCCGACGCTGGGGGTGGGTAGAATTCAGTACTTC

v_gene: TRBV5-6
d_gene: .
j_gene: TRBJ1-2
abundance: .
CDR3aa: CASSWIYGYTF
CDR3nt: TGTGCCAGCAGCTGGATCTATGGCTACACCTTC

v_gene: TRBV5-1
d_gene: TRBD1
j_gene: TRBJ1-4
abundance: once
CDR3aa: CASSPQGAVEKLFF
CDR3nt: TGCGCCAGCAGCCCACAGGGGGCGGTTGAAAAACTGTTTTTT